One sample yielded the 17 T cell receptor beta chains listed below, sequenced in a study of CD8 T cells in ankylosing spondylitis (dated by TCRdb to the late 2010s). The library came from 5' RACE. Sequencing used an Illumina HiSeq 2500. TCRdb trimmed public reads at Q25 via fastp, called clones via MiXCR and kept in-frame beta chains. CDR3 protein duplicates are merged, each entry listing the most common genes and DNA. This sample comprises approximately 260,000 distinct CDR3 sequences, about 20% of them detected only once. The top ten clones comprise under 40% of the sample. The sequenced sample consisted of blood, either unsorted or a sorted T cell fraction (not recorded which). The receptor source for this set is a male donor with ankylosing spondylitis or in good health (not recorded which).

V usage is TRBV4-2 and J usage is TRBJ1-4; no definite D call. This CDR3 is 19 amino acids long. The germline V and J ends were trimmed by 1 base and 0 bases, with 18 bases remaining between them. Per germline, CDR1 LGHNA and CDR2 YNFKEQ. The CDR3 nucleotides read TGTGCCAGCAGCCAAGTTAGCGCCCCCGGATATGCAACTAATGAAAAACTGTTTTTT. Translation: CASSQVSAPGYATNEKLFF.

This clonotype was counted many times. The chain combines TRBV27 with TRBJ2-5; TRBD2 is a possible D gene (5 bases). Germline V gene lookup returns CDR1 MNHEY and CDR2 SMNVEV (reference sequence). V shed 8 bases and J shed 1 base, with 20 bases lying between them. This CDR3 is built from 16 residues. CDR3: CASWKEGSRLQETQYF. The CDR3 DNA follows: TGTGCCAGCTGGAAAGAGGGCAGTAGGCTCCAAGAGACCCAGTACTTC.

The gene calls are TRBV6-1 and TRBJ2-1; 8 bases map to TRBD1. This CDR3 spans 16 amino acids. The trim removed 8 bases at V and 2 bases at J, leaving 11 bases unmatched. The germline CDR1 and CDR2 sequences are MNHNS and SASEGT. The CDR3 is CASFPRVGQAYNEQFF. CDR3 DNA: TGTGCCAGCTTTCCCCGTGTGGGACAGGCCTACAATGAGCAGTTCTTC.

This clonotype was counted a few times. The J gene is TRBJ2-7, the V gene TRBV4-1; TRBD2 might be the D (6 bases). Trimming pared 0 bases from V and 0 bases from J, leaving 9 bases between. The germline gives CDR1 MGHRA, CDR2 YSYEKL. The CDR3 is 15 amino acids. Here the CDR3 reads CASSQDGDSSYEQYF. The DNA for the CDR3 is TGCGCCAGCAGCCAAGACGGGGACTCCTCCTACGAGCAGTACTTC.

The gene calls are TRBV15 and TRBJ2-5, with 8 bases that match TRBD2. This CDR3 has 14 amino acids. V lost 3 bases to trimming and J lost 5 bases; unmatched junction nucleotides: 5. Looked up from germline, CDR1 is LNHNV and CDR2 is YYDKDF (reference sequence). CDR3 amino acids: CATSRTSVRETQYF. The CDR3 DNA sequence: TGTGCCACCAGCAGGACTAGCGTAAGGGAGACCCAGTACTTC.

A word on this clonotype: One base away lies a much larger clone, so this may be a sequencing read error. The CDR3, as DNA: TGTGCCAGCAGCTTAGCGTTCAATGAGCAGTTCTTC. This gives the protein CASSLAFNEQFF. The chain links TRBV7-8 to TRBJ2-1; D is ambiguous. CDR1 and CDR2 (germline): SGHVS, FQNEAQ. CDR3 length: 12 residues. Trimming pared 0 bases from V and 6 bases from J, leaving 3 bases between.

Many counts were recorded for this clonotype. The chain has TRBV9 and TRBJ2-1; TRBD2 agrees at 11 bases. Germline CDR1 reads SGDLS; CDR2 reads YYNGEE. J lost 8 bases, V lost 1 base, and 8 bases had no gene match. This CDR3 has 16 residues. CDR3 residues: CASSVQLAGVIHEQFF. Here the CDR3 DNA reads TGTGCCAGCAGCGTACAACTAGCGGGAGTAATCCATGAGCAGTTCTTC.

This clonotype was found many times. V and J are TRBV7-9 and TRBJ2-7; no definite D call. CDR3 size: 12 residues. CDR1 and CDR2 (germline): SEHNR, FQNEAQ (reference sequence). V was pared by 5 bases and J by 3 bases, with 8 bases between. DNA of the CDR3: TGTGCCAGCAGCGGTGTCGGCTACGAGCAGTACTTC. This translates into CASSGVGYEQYF.

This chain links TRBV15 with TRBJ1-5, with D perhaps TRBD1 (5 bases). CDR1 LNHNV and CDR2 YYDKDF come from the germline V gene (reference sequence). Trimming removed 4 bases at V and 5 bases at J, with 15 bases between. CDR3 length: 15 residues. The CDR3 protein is CATSTSKGLDQPQHF. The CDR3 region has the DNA TGTGCCACCAGCACCTCTAAGGGGTTGGATCAGCCCCAGCATTTT. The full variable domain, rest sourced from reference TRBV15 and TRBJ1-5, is DAMVIQNPRYQVTQFGKPVTLSCSQTLNHNVMYWYQQKSSQAPKLLFHYYDKDFNNEADTPDNFQSRRPNTSFCFLDIRSPGLGDTAMYLCATSTSKGLDQPQHFGDGTRLSIL.

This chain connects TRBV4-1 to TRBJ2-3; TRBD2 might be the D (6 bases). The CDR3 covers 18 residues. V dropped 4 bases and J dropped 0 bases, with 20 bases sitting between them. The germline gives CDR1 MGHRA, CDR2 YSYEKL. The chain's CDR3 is CASSREPSGRQSTDTQYF. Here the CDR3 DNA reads TGCGCCAGCAGCCGGGAGCCGAGCGGGCGGCAGAGCACAGATACGCAGTATTTT.

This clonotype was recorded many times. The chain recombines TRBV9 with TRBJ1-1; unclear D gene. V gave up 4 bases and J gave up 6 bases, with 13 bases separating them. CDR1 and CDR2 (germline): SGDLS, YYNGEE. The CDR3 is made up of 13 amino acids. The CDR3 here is CASSPFIGPEAFF. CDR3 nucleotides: TGTGCCAGCAGCCCGTTTATCGGCCCTGAAGCTTTCTTT.

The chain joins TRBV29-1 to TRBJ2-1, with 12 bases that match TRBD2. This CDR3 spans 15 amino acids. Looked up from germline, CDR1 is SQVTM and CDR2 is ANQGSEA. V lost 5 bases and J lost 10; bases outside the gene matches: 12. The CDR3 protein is CSVFPASGRAGEQFF. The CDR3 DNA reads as TGCAGCGTTTTCCCAGCTAGCGGGAGGGCCGGGGAGCAGTTCTTC.

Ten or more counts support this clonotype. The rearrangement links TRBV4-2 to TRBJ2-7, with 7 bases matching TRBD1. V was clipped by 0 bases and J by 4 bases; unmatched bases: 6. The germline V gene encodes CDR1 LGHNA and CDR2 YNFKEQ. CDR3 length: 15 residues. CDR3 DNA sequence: TGTGCCAGCAGCCAAGAACAAGGGGGCTTTTACGAGCAGTACTTC. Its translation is CASSQEQGGFYEQYF.

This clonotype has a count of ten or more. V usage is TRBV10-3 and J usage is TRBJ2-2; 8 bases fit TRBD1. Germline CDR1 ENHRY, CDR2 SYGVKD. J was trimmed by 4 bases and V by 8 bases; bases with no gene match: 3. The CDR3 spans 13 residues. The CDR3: CAIEDRATGELFF. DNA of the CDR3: TGTGCCATCGAGGACAGGGCCACCGGGGAGCTGTTTTTT.

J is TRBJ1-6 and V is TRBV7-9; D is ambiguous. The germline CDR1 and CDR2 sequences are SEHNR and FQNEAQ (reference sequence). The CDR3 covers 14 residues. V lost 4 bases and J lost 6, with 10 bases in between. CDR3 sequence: CASSSQSLNSPLHF. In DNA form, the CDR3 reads TGTGCCAGCAGCTCCCAATCCCTTAATTCACCCCTCCACTTT. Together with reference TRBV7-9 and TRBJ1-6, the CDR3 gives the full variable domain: DTGVSQNPRHKITKRGQNVTFRCDPISEHNRLYWYRQTLGQGPEFLTYFQNEAQLEKSRLLSDRFSAERPKGSFSTLEIQRTEQGDSAMYLCASSSQSLNSPLHFGNGTRLTVT.

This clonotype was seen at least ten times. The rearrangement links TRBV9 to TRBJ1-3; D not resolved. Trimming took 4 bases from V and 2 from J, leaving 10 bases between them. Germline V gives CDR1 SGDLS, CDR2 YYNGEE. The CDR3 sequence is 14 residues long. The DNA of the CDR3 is TGTGCCAGCAGCCTCACGAGGACTGGAAACACCATATATTTT. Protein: CASSLTRTGNTIYF.

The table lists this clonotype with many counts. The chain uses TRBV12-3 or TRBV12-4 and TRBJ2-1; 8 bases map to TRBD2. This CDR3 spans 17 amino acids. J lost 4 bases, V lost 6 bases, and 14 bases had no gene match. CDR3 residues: CASSPLPRGLAYNEQFF. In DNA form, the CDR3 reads TGTGCCAGCAGCCCATTGCCCCGAGGACTAGCTTACAATGAGCAGTTCTTC.